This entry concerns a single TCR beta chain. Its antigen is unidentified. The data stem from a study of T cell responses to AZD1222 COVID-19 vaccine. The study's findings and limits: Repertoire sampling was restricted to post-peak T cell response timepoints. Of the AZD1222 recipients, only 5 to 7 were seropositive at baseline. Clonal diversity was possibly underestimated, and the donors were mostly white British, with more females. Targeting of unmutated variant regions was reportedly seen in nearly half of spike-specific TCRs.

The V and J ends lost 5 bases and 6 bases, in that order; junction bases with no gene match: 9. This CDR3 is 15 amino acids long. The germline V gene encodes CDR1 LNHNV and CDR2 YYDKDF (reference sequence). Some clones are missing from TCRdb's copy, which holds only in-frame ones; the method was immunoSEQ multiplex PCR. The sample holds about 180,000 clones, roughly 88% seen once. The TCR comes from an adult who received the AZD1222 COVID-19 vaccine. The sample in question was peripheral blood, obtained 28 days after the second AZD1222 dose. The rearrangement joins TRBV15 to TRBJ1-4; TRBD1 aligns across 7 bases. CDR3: CATSAGTADDEKLFF. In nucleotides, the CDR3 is TGTGCCACCAGCGCCGGGACAGCTGACGATGAAAAACTGTTTTTT.